A single T cell receptor beta chain is shown here with its context. Trimming pared 3 bases from V and 11 bases from J, leaving 8 bases between. The CDR3 runs to 11 residues. Germline V gives CDR1 GTSNPN, CDR2 SVGIG (reference sequence). These data are taken from a study of cytomegalovirus exposure and HLA in healthy donors. PCR involved 60 Vbeta and 13 Jbeta primers. The table came from immunoSEQ multiplex PCR; TCRdb's copy has only in-frame clones and leaves some out. The sample has 150,000 or so clones; around 80% are singletons. The source material was PBMCs. The receptor was isolated from a woman aged 40 to 50 in good health and CMV-seropositive. The chain carries TRBV30 and TRBJ1-6; the D is unclear. CDR3 DNA: TGTGCCTGGAGCCGGGGTCCACCCCTCCACTTT. Translation gives CAWSRGPPLHF.